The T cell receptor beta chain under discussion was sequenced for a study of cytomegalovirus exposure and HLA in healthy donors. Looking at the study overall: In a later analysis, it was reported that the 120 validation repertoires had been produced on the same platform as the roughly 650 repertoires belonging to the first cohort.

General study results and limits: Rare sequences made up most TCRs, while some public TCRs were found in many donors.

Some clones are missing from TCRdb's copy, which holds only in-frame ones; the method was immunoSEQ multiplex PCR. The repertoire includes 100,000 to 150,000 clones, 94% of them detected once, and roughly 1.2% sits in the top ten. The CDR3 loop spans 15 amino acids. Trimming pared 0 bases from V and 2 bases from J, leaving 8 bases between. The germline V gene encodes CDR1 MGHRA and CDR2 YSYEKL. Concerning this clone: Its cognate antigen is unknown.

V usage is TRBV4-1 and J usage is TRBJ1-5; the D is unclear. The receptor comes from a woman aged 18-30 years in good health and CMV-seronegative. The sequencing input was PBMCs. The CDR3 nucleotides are TGCGCCAGCAGCCAAGACTGGCGGGGCAATCAGCCCCAGCATTTT. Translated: CASSQDWRGNQPQHF.